Shown below are 9 T cell receptor beta chains from a single sample sequenced in a study of response to subunit inactivated influenza vaccine. TCRdb ran MiXCR on the RT-PCR reads and lists one entry per CDR3 protein. The sample records roughly 780,000 distinct CDR3 sequences, around a sixth being singletons. The starting material was PBMCs from blood, obtained about 5 days after vaccination. Receptor source: a middle-aged man who received an inactivated influenza vaccine.

V and J are TRBV4-1 and TRBJ2-5; no clear D gene. V lost 1 base, J lost 4 bases, and 10 bases lay in between. Germline V lookup: CDR1 MGHRA, CDR2 YSYEKL. This CDR3 has 14 amino acids. The CDR3 coding sequence is TGCGCCAGCAGCCAAGTTAGTATTGGAGAGACCCAGTACTTC. Protein sequence: CASSQVSIGETQYF.

The rearrangement uses TRBV6-5 and TRBJ2-7; D remains unclear. CDR1 and CDR2 from the germline V gene are MNHEY and SVGAGI. This CDR3 region has 15 residues. The V end was cut by 0 bases, the J end by 0 bases, with 9 bases between. CDR3 residues: CASSYSDRASYEQYF. CDR3 bases: TGTGCCAGCAGTTACTCTGATAGGGCCTCCTACGAGCAGTACTTC.

The chain is built from TRBV7-2 and TRBJ1-4; TRBD1 might be the D (6 bases). Germline V lookup: CDR1 SGHTA, CDR2 FQGNSA. V lost 1 base and J 8 bases, leaving 14 bases between the germline ends. The CDR3 loop spans 15 amino acids. CDR3 in DNA: TGTGCCAGCAGCTTAGATCCAGGGGCAGGAGAAAAACTGTTTTTT. Amino acid sequence: CASSLDPGAGEKLFF.

The genes are TRBV11-2 and TRBJ2-7; D might be TRBD1 (6 bases). CDR1 is SGHAT, CDR2 FQNNGV, per germline. V lost 5 bases and J 4 bases, leaving 15 bases between the germline ends. This CDR3 contains 14 residues. The chain's CDR3 is CASSPLQGLYEQYF. The CDR3 DNA reads TGTGCCAGCAGCCCCCTCCAGGGGTTATACGAGCAGTACTTC.

The chain carries TRBV4-3 and TRBJ2-5, with TRBD2 matching over 8 bases. Germline CDR1 is LGHNA and CDR2 is YSLEER. V shed 0 bases and J 1 base; nucleotides not matched to a gene: 7. The CDR3 consists of 17 residues. The CDR3 nucleotides are TGCGCCAGCAGCCAAGATACTAGCGGAACCTTCCAAGAGACCCAGTACTTC. It translates to CASSQDTSGTFQETQYF.

This clonotype was observed a few times. This sequence joins TRBV29-1 and TRBJ1-2; TRBD1 agrees at 7 bases. V lost 5 bases, J lost 3 bases, and 6 bases stayed unmatched. The germline CDR1 and CDR2 sequences are SQVTM and ANQGSEA. The CDR3 length is 13 residues. This CDR3 is CSVMRGLDYGYTF. CDR3 sequence (DNA): TGCAGCGTTATGAGGGGGCTTGACTATGGCTACACCTTC.

This clonotype was seen only a few times. The chain carries TRBV25-1 and TRBJ1-2; 7 nucleotides align to TRBD1. V shed 2 bases, J shed 2 bases, and the junction held 14 bases outside the gene matches. Germline CDR1 and CDR2: MGHDK and SYGVNS. The CDR3 has 18 amino acids. The DNA for the CDR3 is TGTGCCAGCAGTGAAAGGGGGCCGGACCCCACTACAAACTATGGCTACACCTTC. The encoded protein is CASSERGPDPTTNYGYTF.

This clonotype was found a few times. This chain joins TRBV20-1 and TRBJ2-5; tentatively, D is TRBD1 or TRBD2 (5 bases each). The germline V gene has CDR1 DFQATT and CDR2 SNEGSKA (reference sequence). There are 14 residues in the CDR3. V lost 0 bases, J lost 9 bases, and 17 bases lay in between. CDR3 sequence (DNA): TGCAGTGCTAGAGACGCAGGCACCCTGGGGGCCCAGTACTTC. Translation gives CSARDAGTLGAQYF.

This clonotype was detected only a few times. The chain links TRBV15 to TRBJ2-7; D is possibly TRBD1 (5 bases). Looked up from germline, CDR1 is LNHNV and CDR2 is YYDKDF (reference sequence). V dropped 5 bases and J dropped 0 bases, with 8 bases sitting between them. This CDR3 has 13 amino acids. In nucleotides, the CDR3 is TGTGCCACCAGCGCAGGGCGCTCCTACGAGCAGTACTTC. Its protein product is CATSAGRSYEQYF.